The source of this T cell receptor (beta chain) is a study of blood T cell repertoires in COVID-19. CDR1 is LGHDT and CDR2 is YNNKEL in the germline V gene (reference sequence). The CDR3 consists of 14 residues. The V and J ends lost 6 bases and 7 bases, in that order; junction bases with no gene match: 4. The authors' processing: Estimated nucleated cell counts came from reference gene primer amplification. Measured with immunoSEQ multiplex PCR; TCRdb has only the in-frame clones, and not every one. That table supplies the V and J calls and clone size; D and trimming were determined from the DNA. Among approximately 210,000 clones listed, 92% were seen once.

Sequenced: peripheral blood. The receptor comes from a young man with acute or convalescent COVID-19. This chain joins TRBV3-1 (or the pseudogene TRBV3-2) and TRBJ1-6; TRBD1 matches 9 bases. CDR3 in amino acids: CASSRGTGNSPLHF. In DNA, the CDR3 is TGTGCCAGCAGTCGAGGGACAGGGAATTCACCCCTCCACTTT.